This T cell receptor beta chain came from a study of cytomegalovirus exposure and HLA in healthy donors. Note on this clone: Its antigen is unidentified.

General study points: In the analysis, some V segments, TRBV6-2 and TRBV6-3 included, were excluded as indistinguishable.

It was with 60 Vbeta and 13 Jbeta primers that the PCR ran. Using immunoSEQ multiplex PCR, the repertoire was profiled, and TCRdb retains in-frame clones only, with some absent. The repertoire consists of about 130,000 clones, with 65% to 75% occurring once and the leading ten covering approximately 6%. The CDR3 extends over 14 amino acids. Germline V lookup: CDR1 LNHDA, CDR2 SQIVND (reference sequence). J lost 4 bases, V lost 7 bases, and 9 bases had no gene match. The donors gave bone marrow, and they were healthy. The sequenced sample was PBMCs. The source of this sequence is a woman aged 50 to 65 in good health and CMV-seropositive. V gene TRBV19 combines with J gene TRBJ1-2; TRBD1 matches at 7 bases. CDR3: CASKADRWSYGYTF. The CDR3 coding sequence is TGTGCCAGTAAGGCGGACAGGTGGTCCTATGGCTACACCTTC.